The 10 T cell receptor beta chains listed next were all sequenced from one sample in a study of T cell changes during pregnancy in multiple sclerosis. Data came from immunoSEQ multiplex PCR; TCRdb stores just in-frame clones and leaves some out. The table includes about 120,000 clones, 90% to 95% detected once. This material consisted of peripheral blood, taken before pregnancy. Every receptor here comes from a female donor with multiple sclerosis, enrolled in a pregnancy study.

The gene calls are TRBV9 and TRBJ2-7; D is perhaps TRBD2 (6 bases). The V gene's germline CDR1 is SGDLS and CDR2 YYNGEE. The V and J ends lost 3 bases and 2 bases respectively, with 12 bases between them. The CDR3 sequence is 14 residues long. In DNA form, the CDR3 reads TGTGCCAGCAGCGCGGCGGGGCTTCCCTACGAGCAGTACTTC. The encoded protein is CASSAAGLPYEQYF.

This chain connects TRBV5-1 to TRBJ2-3, with 7 nucleotides matching TRBD1. Germline V gene data show CDR1 as SGHRS and CDR2 as YFSETQ. After removal of 4 bases from V and 10 bases from J, the junction contained 12 bases not matched to a gene. This CDR3 has 14 residues. CDR3 coding DNA: TGCGCCAGCAGCCAGAGGGACAGCCTCAACGCGCAGTATTTT. Encoded protein: CASSQRDSLNAQYF.

The V call is TRBV5-1, the J call TRBJ2-7; 7 positions agree with TRBD2. V trimming: 6 bases; J trimming: 1 base; junction bases outside the gene matches: 4. From germline, CDR1 is SGHRS and CDR2 YFSETQ. This CDR3 spans 13 amino acids. The CDR3 loop is CASNPGGSYEQYF. CDR3 coding DNA: TGCGCCAGCAATCCCGGGGGGTCCTACGAGCAGTACTTC. Looking up the rest from reference TRBV5-1 and TRBJ2-7 gives the full variable domain: KAGVTQTPRYLIKTRGQQVTLSCSPISGHRSVSWYQQTPGQGLQFLFEYFSETQRNKGNFPGRFSGRQFSNSRSEMNVSTLELGDSALYLCASNPGGSYEQYFGPGTRLTVT.

This chain connects TRBV5-6 to TRBJ2-1; 7 bases line up with TRBD2. The V and J ends lost 5 bases and 1 base, in that order; junction bases with no gene match: 9. The CDR3 runs 16 residues. The germline V gene has CDR1 SGHDT and CDR2 YYEEEE. The CDR3 DNA is TGTGCCAGCAGGGGAATCGGCGGGGGTTCCTACAATGAGCAGTTCTTC. Protein product: CASRGIGGGSYNEQFF.

The chain couples TRBV27 to TRBJ2-1, with a tentative D call TRBD2 (6 bases). The CDR3 is 15 residues long. Germline CDR1 reads MNHEY; CDR2 reads SMNVEV (reference sequence). V lost 7 bases, J lost 5 bases, and 18 bases lay in between. The DNA of the CDR3 is TGTGCCAGCACTCAGGTGGGACTGGATGACAATGAGCAGTTCTTC. Protein product: CASTQVGLDDNEQFF.

The genes are TRBV5-1 and TRBJ2-7, with 7 bases lining up with TRBD1. This CDR3 contains 15 residues. Germline CDR1 is SGHRS and CDR2 is YFSETQ. J gave up 1 base and V 4 bases, and 8 bases lay outside the gene matches. The CDR3 protein is CASSPRQGLSYEQYF. The CDR3 DNA is TGCGCCAGCAGCCCACGACAGGGATTATCCTACGAGCAGTACTTC.

V gene TRBV6-5 combines with J gene TRBJ1-2, with TRBD1 identical over 7 bases. From germline, CDR1 is MNHEY and CDR2 SVGAGI. This CDR3 region has 11 residues. The trim removed 6 bases at V and 9 bases at J, leaving 4 bases unmatched. CDR3 region: CASREQGSYTF. Written as DNA, the CDR3 is TGTGCCAGCAGGGAACAGGGGAGCTACACCTTC.

CDR3 residues: CASSSLQGAGNEQFF. The CDR3 nucleotides are TGTGCCAGCAGTTCTCTCCAGGGGGCGGGAAATGAGCAGTTCTTC. The chain is built from TRBV6-5 and TRBJ2-1; 8 nucleotides agree with TRBD1. This CDR3 is built from 15 residues. The trim removed 4 bases at V and 7 bases at J, leaving 9 bases unmatched. CDR1 and CDR2 (germline): MNHEY, SVGAGI.

The chain has TRBV7-9 and TRBJ1-2; D is ambiguous. Trimming shortened V by 4 bases and J by 2 bases, and 5 bases separated the two germline ends. This CDR3 has 12 residues. The germline V gene has CDR1 SEHNR and CDR2 FQNEAQ (reference sequence). CDR3: CASSYTNYGYTF. The CDR3 bases are TGTGCCAGCAGCTACACAAACTATGGCTACACCTTC.

This sequence joins TRBV5-4 and TRBJ2-5; D uncertain. The CDR3 runs to 11 residues. Trimming took off 3 bases at V and 5 bases at J, with 5 bases between the two ends. CDR1 and CDR2 (germline): SGHNT, YYREEE (reference sequence). The CDR3 sequence is CASSSRETQYF. DNA of the CDR3: TGTGCCAGCAGCTCACGGGAGACCCAGTACTTC.